These 18 T cell receptor beta chains originate from one sample sequenced in a study of T cell responses to AZD1222 COVID-19 vaccine. Repertoires were generated with immunoSEQ multiplex PCR, while TCRdb's copy carries only in-frame clones and drops some. The sample lists some 100,000 clones, 86% occurring once. The starting material was peripheral blood, obtained on day 0 of AZD1222 vaccination. These receptors were obtained from an adult in good health.

The CDR3 loop is CASSVDGVDYGYTF. The CDR3 DNA follows: TGTGCCAGCAGCGTTGACGGGGTTGACTATGGCTACACCTTC. The chain is built from TRBV7-2 and TRBJ1-2; no definite D call. The CDR3 extends over 14 amino acids. V lost 5 bases, J lost 3 bases, and 13 bases lay in between. CDR1 and CDR2 from the germline V gene are SGHTA and FQGNSA.

The V call is TRBV20-1, the J call TRBJ2-7; TRBD2 aligns across 9 bases. The junction had 15 bases not matched to a gene; V was cut back by 3 bases and J by 12 bases. From germline, CDR1 is DFQATT and CDR2 SNEGSKA (reference sequence). CDR3 size: 14 residues. The CDR3 coding sequence is TGCAGTGCTAGTACGGGACTAGCTACGTATGCTCTGTACTTC. This codes for CSASTGLATYALYF.

The genes are TRBV5-4 and TRBJ2-3; TRBD2 might be the D (6 bases). Germline assignment: CDR1 SGHNT and CDR2 YYREEE (reference sequence). Trimming removed 0 bases at V and 1 base at J, with 9 bases between. The CDR3 contains 15 residues. CDR3 in amino acids: CASSLAPGGTDTQYF. In DNA form, the CDR3 reads TGTGCCAGCAGCTTGGCGCCGGGGGGCACAGATACGCAGTATTTT.

This clone was detected only a few times. This chain connects TRBV28 to TRBJ1-4, with TRBD1 identical over 9 bases. Germline V gene lookup returns CDR1 MDHEN and CDR2 SYDVKM. Trimming took 5 bases from V and 8 from J; bases not matched to a gene: 9. The CDR3 spans 15 residues. This chain's CDR3 is CASSPPQGAREKLFF. The CDR3 nucleotides read TGTGCCAGCAGTCCCCCACAGGGGGCACGGGAAAAACTGTTTTTT.

This clone was counted ten times or more. The rearrangement joins TRBV7-9 to TRBJ1-3, with a possible D match to TRBD1 (5 bases). This CDR3 region has 13 residues. The V end lost 7 bases, the J end lost 4 bases, and 11 bases lay between the germline ends. Germline CDR1 is SEHNR and CDR2 is FQNEAQ (reference sequence). The CDR3 bases are TGTGCCAGCAATACGGGACCCGGAAACACCATATATTTT. It is translated as CASNTGPGNTIYF.

This clone was seen only once. The chain has TRBV28 and TRBJ1-1; possibly TRBD1 for D (5 bases). The ends were cut back, 5 bases at V and 3 bases at J, with 22 bases in the middle. Germline V CDR1 and CDR2: MDHEN, SYDVKM. CDR3 length: 17 amino acids. Here the CDR3 DNA reads TGTGCCAGCAGTGATCGGGACTCTCGCCGCTGGGACACTGAAGCTTTCTTT. Residues: CASSDRDSRRWDTEAFF.

This chain connects TRBV4-2 to TRBJ1-4; TRBD1 matches at 8 bases. The CDR3 is made up of 18 amino acids. V was clipped by 3 bases and J by 7 bases; unmatched bases: 16. Germline-derived CDR1 and CDR2 are LGHNA and YNFKEQ. The CDR3: CASSHTMGPTGAGEKLFF. The CDR3 nucleotides read TGTGCCAGCAGCCACACCATGGGGCCGACAGGGGCAGGTGAAAAACTGTTTTTT.

The rearrangement uses TRBV7-2 and TRBJ1-4; D may be TRBD1 (5 bases). Germline CDR1 is SGHTA and CDR2 is FQGNSA. Trimming removed 5 bases at V and 9 bases at J, with 19 bases between. CDR3 size: 15 residues. In nucleotides, the CDR3 is TGTGCCAGCAGCACCGGGACCATTGGGCCGAAAAAACTGTTTTTT. The encoded protein is CASSTGTIGPKKLFF.

The chain employs TRBV5-1 and TRBJ1-6, with a possible D match to TRBD1 (5 bases). From germline, CDR1 is SGHRS and CDR2 YFSETQ. The CDR3 is made up of 15 amino acids. Trimming cost V 4 bases and J 5 bases, with 13 bases left between them. The CDR3 DNA reads TGCGCCAGCAGCCCGAGCTGGGGGGATAATTCACCCCTCCACTTT. Protein sequence: CASSPSWGDNSPLHF.

The chain has TRBV28 and TRBJ2-4, with TRBD2 as a possible D gene (6 bases). The germline gives CDR1 MDHEN, CDR2 SYDVKM. V gave up 7 bases and J gave up 4 bases, with 20 bases separating them. This CDR3 is 16 amino acids long. CDR3 sequence: CASTDQGLVQKNIQYF. The DNA for the CDR3 is TGTGCCAGCACCGACCAGGGACTTGTCCAAAAAAACATTCAGTACTTC.

This sequence joins TRBV29-1 and TRBJ2-5; TRBD1 matches at 7 bases. CDR1 and CDR2 from the germline V gene are SQVTM and ANQGSEA. The CDR3 sequence is 13 residues long. Unmatched junction bases numbered 9, after V lost 6 bases and J lost 5 bases. The DNA of the CDR3 is TGCAGCGTCCAAACGACAGGGATGGAGACCCAGTACTTC. Residues: CSVQTTGMETQYF.

This clone was found once. The genes are TRBV7-3 and TRBJ1-1; D is perhaps TRBD1 (5 bases). CDR1 SGHTA and CDR2 FQGTGA come from the germline V gene. The CDR3 spans 14 residues. The germline V and J ends were trimmed by 1 base and 4 bases, with 10 bases remaining between them. CDR3 sequence (DNA): TGTGCCAGCAGCTTAAAATCTGGGGGCACTGAAGCTTTCTTT. Its protein product is CASSLKSGGTEAFF.

The chain couples TRBV4-3 to TRBJ1-1; 11 nucleotides agree with TRBD1. Trimming cost V 1 base and J 8 bases; bases outside gene matches: 6. CDR3 length: 15 residues. Germline CDR1 reads LGHNA; CDR2 reads YSLEER. CDR3 DNA: TGCGCCAGCAGCCAAGTGAGGACAGGGGGCGTCGAAGCTTTCTTT. Amino acids: CASSQVRTGGVEAFF.

The J gene is TRBJ1-2, the V gene TRBV7-9; no reliable D call. Trimming cost V 4 bases and J 6 bases, with 12 bases left between them. This CDR3 comprises 13 residues. In germline, CDR1 is SEHNR, CDR2 FQNEAQ (reference sequence). The CDR3 loop is CASSSGRGDGYTF. As DNA, the CDR3 is TGTGCCAGCAGCTCCGGGCGTGGCGATGGCTACACCTTC.

This clone showed up just a few times. The gene calls are TRBV7-9 and TRBJ2-7; D gene uncertain. This CDR3 region has 11 residues. The germline gives CDR1 SEHNR, CDR2 FQNEAQ (reference sequence). Trimming shortened V by 5 bases and J by 0 bases, and 2 bases separated the two germline ends. CDR3 residues: CASSTSYEQYF. The CDR3 DNA sequence: TGTGCCAGCAGCACCTCCTACGAGCAGTACTTC.

V usage is TRBV5-1 and J usage is TRBJ2-2, with D unclear. V was shortened by 0 bases and J by 6 bases, with 6 bases between the two germline ends. The CDR3 length is 13 residues. In germline, CDR1 is SGHRS, CDR2 YFSETQ. CDR3 bases: TGCGCCAGCAGCTTGGGGGCATCCGGGGAGCTGTTTTTT. Translating gives CASSLGASGELFF.

The J gene is TRBJ1-3, the V gene TRBV19, with D perhaps TRBD1 (6 bases). V was clipped by 5 bases and J by 3 bases, with 14 bases between them. This CDR3 has 15 residues. Germline V CDR1 and CDR2: LNHDA, SQIVND (reference sequence). CDR3 in DNA: TGTGCCAGTAGTTCACAGGGCATCGGTGGAAACACCATATATTTT. This gives the protein CASSSQGIGGNTIYF.

V is TRBV27 and J is TRBJ2-1, with D uncertain. The germline gives CDR1 MNHEY, CDR2 SMNVEV (reference sequence). Trimming stripped 6 bases from V and 7 bases from J, with 13 bases between. The CDR3 runs 13 residues. The CDR3 bases are TGTGCCAGCAGACGAGGATCTCGGAATGAGCAGTTCTTC. Protein: CASRRGSRNEQFF.